The 26 T cell receptor beta chains below all came from one sample that was sequenced in a study of T-cell reconstitution after alpha-beta-depleted transplantation in children. The TCRbeta library incorporated unique molecular identifiers. TCRdb re-analysed the PCR reads in MiXCR, keeping a single row per CDR3 protein. This sample has fewer than 550,000 distinct CDR3 sequences; 8% to 11% occur once, and the top ten carry roughly 2%. Specimen: PBMCs, collected before TCRalphabeta/CD19-depleted stem cell transplant. The receptors shown here come from a child aged 2 to 10 with inherited bone marrow failure, due to receive a stem cell transplant.

This clonotype was detected many times. J is TRBJ2-2 and V is TRBV5-6; D is undetermined. Germline V gene lookup returns CDR1 SGHDT and CDR2 YYEEEE. V dropped 1 base and J dropped 1 base, with 8 bases sitting between them. The CDR3 totals 15 residues. This CDR3 reads CASSLIWGNTGELFF. The CDR3 DNA reads TGTGCCAGCAGCTTGATCTGGGGGAACACCGGGGAGCTGTTTTTT. Variable domain in full (rest from reference TRBV5-6 and TRBJ2-2): DAGVTQSPTHLIKTRGQQVTLRCSPKSGHDTVSWYQQALGQGPQFIFQYYEEEERQRGNFPDRFSGHQFPNYSSELNVNALLLGDSALYLCASSLIWGNTGELFFGEGSRLTVL.

CDR3 in amino acids: CASRDFNGGYDEQFF. The CDR3 DNA reads as TGCGCCAGCCGGGACTTCAATGGGGGTTACGATGAGCAGTTCTTC. The J gene is TRBJ2-1, the V gene TRBV5-1; possible D gene TRBD2, 6 bases. The V end lost 7 bases, the J end lost 8 bases, and 22 bases lay between the germline ends. In germline, CDR1 is SGHRS, CDR2 YFSETQ. The length of the CDR3 is 15 residues.

This clonotype was counted ten times or more. The chain links TRBV28 to TRBJ2-7, with D hard to call. The V end lost 4 bases, the J end lost 3 bases, and 10 bases lay between the germline ends. CDR3 size: 13 residues. Germline V gene sequence: CDR1 MDHEN, CDR2 SYDVKM. CDR3 DNA: TGTGCCAGCAGTTCCGGGCGATACTACGAGCAGTACTTC. This gives the protein CASSSGRYYEQYF.

This clonotype was recorded many times. The rearrangement uses TRBV27 and TRBJ2-6; D is ambiguous. This CDR3 spans 16 amino acids. Germline CDR1 MNHEY, CDR2 SMNVEV (reference sequence). Trimming cost V 5 bases and J 1 base, with 12 bases left between them. The CDR3 DNA sequence: TGTGCCAGCAGTCCCTTTTTGGGGTCTGGGGCCAACGTCCTGACTTTC. This gives the protein CASSPFLGSGANVLTF.

This clonotype was detected many times. The V call is TRBV10-3, the J call TRBJ2-3, with TRBD2 as a possible D gene (5 bases). V lost 2 bases and J lost 5, with 11 bases in between. The CDR3 covers 14 residues. Germline loops: CDR1 ENHRY, CDR2 SYGVKD. CDR3 in amino acids: CAISETLVLDTQYF. For the CDR3, the DNA is TGTGCCATCAGTGAGACACTAGTCTTAGATACGCAGTATTTT.

This clonotype has a handful of counts. The gene calls are TRBV6-2 or TRBV6-3 and TRBJ2-2; 7 positions agree with TRBD1. From germline, CDR1 is MNHEY and CDR2 SVGEGT. The CDR3 has 15 residues. V lost 6 bases, J lost 3 bases, and 7 bases stayed unmatched. Here the CDR3 DNA reads TGTGCCAGCAGCCTGGGGACAGCCTACACCGGGGAGCTGTTTTTT. Protein product: CASSLGTAYTGELFF.

The V call is TRBV12-3 or TRBV12-4, the J call TRBJ2-7; D is undetermined. This CDR3 spans 11 amino acids. V lost 3 bases and J lost 6, with 6 bases in between. The CDR3: CASSFRFEQYF. Written as DNA, the CDR3 is TGTGCCAGCAGTTTCCGCTTCGAGCAGTACTTC.

The chain links TRBV24-1 to TRBJ2-1, with no clear D. With 4 bases removed from V and 13 bases from J, the gap between germline ends came to 19 bases. The CDR3 sequence is 14 residues long. Germline V gives CDR1 KGHDR, CDR2 SFDVKD. CDR3 nucleotides: TGTGCCACCAGTGAGGACCTAGTCGTCATCGGCCAGTTCTTC. Protein sequence: CATSEDLVVIGQFF.

This clonotype was seen at least ten times. The rearrangement uses TRBV20-1 and TRBJ2-3, with 12 positions matching TRBD2. Germline CDR1 and CDR2: DFQATT and SNEGSKA (reference sequence). The junction had 6 bases not matched to a gene; V was cut back by 5 bases and J by 3 bases. The CDR3 sequence is 15 residues long. In nucleotides, the CDR3 is TGCAGTGCTGGGAGACTAGCGGGAGTGACAGATACGCAGTATTTT. It yields the protein CSAGRLAGVTDTQYF.

This clonotype showed up many times. V is TRBV12-3 or TRBV12-4 and J is TRBJ1-1; D is ambiguous. The V and J ends lost 3 bases and 1 base respectively, with 6 bases between them. This CDR3 spans 13 amino acids. CDR3 in amino acids: CASSFEQNTEAFF. The DNA for the CDR3 is TGTGCCAGCAGTTTCGAACAGAACACTGAAGCTTTCTTT.

The V gene is TRBV5-1, the J gene TRBJ2-3, with 8 bases that match TRBD1. Losses at the gene ends were 3 bases for V and 5 bases for J; bases not matched to a gene: 8. This CDR3 has 15 residues. CDR1 and CDR2 from the germline V gene are SGHRS and YFSETQ. The CDR3: CASSSAGGWGDTQYF. In nucleotides, the CDR3 is TGCGCCAGCAGCTCCGCAGGGGGCTGGGGAGATACGCAGTATTTT.

This clonotype was recorded at least ten times. One end of the junction fails to match germline, which may point to a read error. The chain recombines TRBV6-5 with TRBJ2-1; D gene unclear. The germline V gene encodes CDR1 MNHEY and CDR2 SVGAGI. The CDR3 covers 15 residues. The DNA for the CDR3 is TGTGCCAGCAGTTACGGCATTCGACACTACGATGAGCAGTTCTTC. Translating it yields CASSYGIRHYDEQFF.

This clonotype was observed at least ten times. V and J are TRBV12-3 or TRBV12-4 and TRBJ2-2; 7 bases agree with TRBD2. CDR3 length: 15 amino acids. Trimming at V came to 6 bases and at J to 7 bases, leaving 11 bases not matched to a gene. The CDR3 DNA follows: TGTGCCAGCAGCCACCGGGCCCCTAGCGGCGGGGAGCTGTTTTTT. Protein product: CASSHRAPSGGELFF.

This chain joins TRBV28 and TRBJ2-7; possible D gene TRBD2, 5 bases. Germline assignment: CDR1 MDHEN and CDR2 SYDVKM. Trimming removed 9 bases from V and 2 bases from J, with 14 bases in between. The CDR3 length is 13 residues. CDR3 loop: CARSDGLTYEQYF. In DNA, the CDR3 is TGTGCCAGGAGCGACGGACTTACCTACGAGCAGTACTTC. The full variable domain, rest sourced from reference TRBV28 and TRBJ2-7, is DVKVTQSSRYLVKRTGEKVFLECVQDMDHENMFWYRQDPGLGLRLIYFSYDVKMKEKGDIPEGYSVSREKKERFSLILESASTNQTSMYLCARSDGLTYEQYFGPGTRLTVT.

This clonotype has a count of ten or more. The V call is TRBV6-5, the J call TRBJ1-2; the D is unclear. The CDR3 length is 15 residues. Per germline, CDR1 MNHEY and CDR2 SVGAGI. V dropped 2 bases and J dropped 5 bases, with 15 bases sitting between them. DNA of the CDR3: TGTGCCAGCAGTTACGTGAACAGTAACTATTATGGCTACACCTTC. This translates into CASSYVNSNYYGYTF.

The chain has TRBV11-2 and TRBJ2-5; 12 bases match TRBD1. CDR1 SGHAT and CDR2 FQNNGV come from the germline V gene. The CDR3 contains 18 residues. J gave up 5 bases and V 2 bases, and 12 bases lay outside the gene matches. The chain's CDR3 is CASSLLQFGTGGDETQYF. The DNA of the CDR3 is TGTGCCAGCAGCTTACTTCAGTTCGGGACAGGGGGCGACGAGACCCAGTACTTC.

This clonotype was seen ten or more times. This rearrangement joins TRBV23-1 to TRBJ2-7; TRBD1 aligns across 9 bases. TRBV23-1 is an ORF for which the function is uncertain. The CDR3 totals 15 residues. The V segment lost 3 bases and the J segment 4 bases; nucleotides outside the gene matches: 7. In DNA form, the CDR3 reads TGCGCCAGCAGTCACGCCTCCGGGACAGGGTACGAGCAGTACTTC. It codes for CASSHASGTGYEQYF.

The sample holds one count of this clonotype. V is TRBV7-9 and J is TRBJ2-2; D could derive from TRBD1 or TRBD2 (6 bases each). Per the germline V gene, CDR1 is SEHNR and CDR2 is FQNEAQ (reference sequence). Trimming removed 11 bases from V and 3 bases from J, with 13 bases in between. The CDR3 runs to 13 residues. CDR3 protein: CALGGPDTGELFF. CDR3 coding DNA: TGTGCCTTGGGGGGCCCCGACACCGGGGAGCTGTTTTTT. Variable domain in full (rest from reference TRBV7-9 and TRBJ2-2): DTGVSQNPRHKITKRGQNVTFRCDPISEHNRLYWYRQTLGQGPEFLTYFQNEAQLEKSRLLSDRFSAERPKGSFSTLEIQRTEQGDSAMYLCALGGPDTGELFFGEGSRLTVL.

The chain links TRBV20-1 to TRBJ2-1, with a possible D match to TRBD2 (7 bases). Germline values: CDR1 DFQATT, CDR2 SNEGSKA (reference sequence). V dropped 5 bases and J dropped 3 bases, with 17 bases sitting between them. The CDR3 totals 15 residues. CDR3 sequence: CSAGGGGLLYNEQFF. In DNA form, the CDR3 reads TGCAGTGCTGGGGGAGGGGGGCTGCTCTACAATGAGCAGTTCTTC.

This clonotype was observed at least ten times. The genes are TRBV4-3 and TRBJ2-1; the match to TRBD2 covers 8 bases. CDR1 and CDR2 (germline): LGHNA, YSLEER. Losses at the gene ends were 5 bases for V and 9 bases for J; bases not matched to a gene: 12. This CDR3 comprises 15 residues. This chain's CDR3 is CASSWTGRARGEQFF. The DNA of the CDR3 is TGCGCCAGCAGCTGGACCGGGAGGGCCCGAGGTGAGCAGTTCTTC.

This clonotype appeared many times. This rearrangement joins TRBV18 to TRBJ2-1; 9 nucleotides agree with TRBD2. Germline loops: CDR1 KGHSH, CDR2 LQKENI. This CDR3 spans 16 amino acids. The V gene end was trimmed by 3 bases and the J gene end by 7 bases; junction bases not matched to a gene: 10. The CDR3 DNA reads TGTGCCAGCTCACCCGCGGTTTCGACTAGCGGTAATGAGCAGTTCTTC. Translating gives CASSPAVSTSGNEQFF. Full variable domain (outside the CDR3, taken from reference TRBV18 and TRBJ2-1): NAGVMQNPRHLVRRRGQEARLRCSPMKGHSHVYWYRQLPEEGLKFMVYLQKENIIDESGMPKERFSAEFPKEGPSILRIQQVVRGDSAAYFCASSPAVSTSGNEQFFGPGTRLTVL.

This clonotype has at least ten counts. J is TRBJ1-2 and V is TRBV4-1; D uncertain. The CDR3 is 15 amino acids. V was cut by 5 bases and J by 7 bases, with 20 bases left in between. Germline V CDR1 and CDR2: MGHRA, YSYEKL. The CDR3 here is CASSNLDPSVSGYTF. The CDR3 bases are TGCGCCAGCAGCAACTTGGACCCCAGCGTCTCTGGCTACACCTTC.

This clonotype was counted many times. This chain connects TRBV28 to TRBJ2-3; tentative D call: TRBD2 (6 bases). Trimming stripped 5 bases from V and 0 bases from J, with 12 bases between. This CDR3 is built from 15 residues. CDR1 is MDHEN and CDR2 is SYDVKM in the germline V gene. The CDR3 region has the DNA TGTGCCAGCAGTGATGCCGGGACTAGCACAGATACGCAGTATTTT. Protein sequence: CASSDAGTSTDTQYF.

There are a few counts of this clonotype. This CDR3 reads CASSPTGGGWDTEAFF. CDR3 DNA: TGTGCCAGCAGTCCTACGGGGGGCGGGTGGGACACTGAAGCTTTCTTT. The V and J genes are TRBV12-3 or TRBV12-4 and TRBJ1-1; TRBD1 might be the D (6 bases). The CDR3 runs to 16 residues. V was shortened by 5 bases and J by 3 bases, with 19 bases between the two germline ends.

The rearrangement links TRBV28 to TRBJ2-7; no reliable D call. V was clipped by 5 bases and J by 7 bases, with 15 bases between them. Germline CDR1 is MDHEN and CDR2 is SYDVKM. There are 13 residues in the CDR3. The CDR3 is CASSPRHWGEQYF. CDR3 sequence (DNA): TGTGCCAGCAGTCCCCGACATTGGGGAGAGCAGTACTTC.

At least ten counts were recorded for this clonotype. The rearrangement uses TRBV7-8 and TRBJ2-3, with D possibly matching TRBD2 (5 bases). The CDR3 covers 21 residues. Germline V lookup: CDR1 SGHVS, CDR2 FQNEAQ. V shed 4 bases and J shed 0 bases, with 29 bases lying between them. The CDR3 region has the DNA TGTGCCAGCAGCTATCCCCTAACAGCTTTCAAGGGAGAGAGGAGCACAGATACGCAGTATTTT. Protein product: CASSYPLTAFKGERSTDTQYF. Drawing the rest from reference TRBV7-8 and TRBJ2-3, the complete variable domain is GAGVSQSPRYKVAKRGQDVALRCDPISGHVSLFWYQQALGQGPEFLTYFQNEAQLDKSGLPSDRFFAERPEGSVSTLKIQRTQQEDSAVYLCASSYPLTAFKGERSTDTQYFGPGTRLTVL.